The T cell receptor beta chain described here comes from a study of blood T cell repertoires in COVID-19. CDR1 SNHLY and CDR2 FYNNEI come from the germline V gene. The junction had 6 bases not matched to a gene; V was cut back by 4 bases and J by 2 bases. The CDR3 is made up of 16 amino acids. Authors' processing steps: Scientists estimated how many nucleated cells there were by amplifying reference gene primers. Only in-frame clones appear in the TCRdb table, and some are missing; sequencing was by immunoSEQ multiplex PCR. V and J calls and clone size come straight from that table; D and trimming were deduced from the DNA. The sample lists about 220,000 clones, around 81% seen once, with 2% to 2.5% in the top ten.

The chain links TRBV2 to TRBJ2-3; TRBD2 matches at 10 bases. This sequence was found in a woman in her fifties or sixties with acute or convalescent COVID-19. Sequencing was performed on peripheral blood. The DNA for the CDR3 is TGTGCCAGCAGTGGTACGGGACTAGCGTTCACAGATACGCAGTATTTT. Translated: CASSGTGLAFTDTQYF.